Listed below are T cell receptor beta chains from one sample, sequenced in a study of shared clonotypes between healthy human individuals. Here immunoSEQ multiplex PCR was the method, and the copy in TCRdb shows in-frame clones only, minus some. This table holds over a million clones, around 82% found once. Material for sequencing was memory CD4+ T cells from PBMCs. The receptors come from a man between 18 and 35 years old in good health. Some clones in this sample may be carry-over from other donors' samples. CDR3s include the opening cysteine and the closing phenylalanine or tryptophan. The D gene is left open where the match is weak. Clone size is not always given. Where it is, it says once, few, many or a class for expanded clones.

j_gene: TRBJ1-5; v_gene: TRBV28; abundance: once; d_gene: .; CDR3aa: CASSLYAHAGSQPQHF; CDR3nt: TGTGCCAGCAGTTTGTATGCTCACGCTGGAAGTCAGCCCCAGCATTTT
j_gene: TRBJ1-1; v_gene: TRBV5-1; abundance: .; d_gene: .; CDR3aa: CASSLAGTGYTEAFF; CDR3nt: TGCGCCAGCAGCTTGGCCGGGACGGGATACACTGAAGCTTTCTTT
j_gene: TRBJ2-7; v_gene: TRBV7-9; abundance: .; d_gene: TRBD2; CDR3aa: CASSLLADSYEQYF; CDR3nt: TGTGCCAGCAGCCTTCTAGCGGACTCCTACGAGCAGTACTTC
j_gene: TRBJ2-5; v_gene: TRBV10-2; abundance: .; d_gene: .; CDR3aa: CASSEFEVGETQYF; CDR3nt: TGCGCCAGCAGTGAGTTCGAAGTCGGGGAGACCCAGTACTTC
j_gene: TRBJ2-1; v_gene: TRBV14; abundance: .; d_gene: TRBD2; CDR3aa: CASSSGLAGALRQFF; CDR3nt: TGTGCCAGCAGTTCGGGACTAGCGGGAGCTCTTCGCCAGTTCTTC
j_gene: TRBJ1-1; v_gene: TRBV20-1; abundance: many; d_gene: .; CDR3aa: CSAPKGGEAFF; CDR3nt: TGCAGTGCCCCCAAGGGGGGTGAAGCTTTCTTT
j_gene: TRBJ2-5; v_gene: TRBV5-5; abundance: .; d_gene: .; CDR3aa: CASSRTAQETQYF; CDR3nt: TGTGCCAGCAGCCGTACAGCACAAGAGACCCAGTACTTC
j_gene: TRBJ1-1; v_gene: TRBV2; abundance: .; d_gene: .; CDR3aa: CASRGQKEAFF; CDR3nt: TGTGCCAGCAGGGGCCAGAAAGAAGCTTTCTTT
j_gene: TRBJ2-7; v_gene: TRBV6-1; abundance: .; d_gene: TRBD2; CDR3aa: CASTTGRGYEQYF; CDR3nt: TGTGCCAGCACCACGGGGAGGGGATACGAGCAGTACTTC
j_gene: TRBJ2-1; v_gene: TRBV5-1; abundance: .; d_gene: TRBD2; CDR3aa: CASSPSGVSYNEQFF; CDR3nt: TGCGCCAGCAGCCCCAGCGGGGTCTCCTACAATGAGCAGTTCTTC
j_gene: TRBJ2-4; v_gene: TRBV5-1; abundance: .; d_gene: .; CDR3aa: CASSLDRAKNIQYF; CDR3nt: TGCGCCAGCAGCTTGGACAGGGCCAAAAACATTCAGTACTTC
j_gene: TRBJ1-1; v_gene: TRBV15; abundance: few; d_gene: .; CDR3aa: CATRAWGATNTEAFF; CDR3nt: TGTGCCACCCGAGCGTGGGGGGCCACGAACACTGAAGCTTTCTTT
j_gene: TRBJ1-4; v_gene: TRBV28; abundance: few; d_gene: .; CDR3aa: CASRQSNEKLFF; CDR3nt: TGTGCCAGCAGACAGTCTAATGAAAAACTGTTTTTT
j_gene: TRBJ1-5; v_gene: TRBV7-9; abundance: .; d_gene: .; CDR3aa: CASSLAGGAGDNNQPQHF; CDR3nt: TGTGCCAGCAGCTTAGCGGGGGGGGCAGGAGATAACAATCAGCCCCAGCATTTT
j_gene: TRBJ2-5; v_gene: TRBV2; abundance: .; d_gene: TRBD1; CDR3aa: CASRSKGQQETQYF; CDR3nt: TGTGCCAGCAGAAGTAAGGGACAGCAAGAGACCCAGTACTTC
j_gene: TRBJ2-4; v_gene: TRBV7-2; abundance: .; d_gene: .; CDR3aa: CASSLVALQGNIQYF; CDR3nt: TGTGCCAGCAGCTTAGTAGCGCTCCAGGGGAACATTCAGTACTTC
j_gene: TRBJ1-1; v_gene: TRBV6-1; abundance: .; d_gene: TRBD1; CDR3aa: CASSEAGTGAEAFF; CDR3nt: TGTGCCAGCAGTGAAGCGGGGACAGGGGCGGAAGCTTTCTTT
j_gene: TRBJ2-1; v_gene: TRBV5-1; abundance: .; d_gene: TRBD2; CDR3aa: CASSLGTSGRVSYNEQFF; CDR3nt: TGCGCCAGCAGCTTGGGGACTAGCGGGAGGGTCTCCTACAATGAGCAGTTCTTC
j_gene: TRBJ2-7; v_gene: TRBV7-9; abundance: once; d_gene: TRBD2; CDR3aa: CASSLLAGVPGEQYF; CDR3nt: TGTGCCAGCAGCTTACTAGCGGGAGTTCCGGGAGAGCAGTACTTC
j_gene: TRBJ2-7; v_gene: TRBV5-1; abundance: .; d_gene: .; CDR3aa: CASSLVPRQGLYEQYF; CDR3nt: TGCGCCAGCAGCTTGGTCCCGCGGCAGGGGCTCTACGAGCAGTACTTC
j_gene: TRBJ2-7; v_gene: TRBV18; abundance: .; d_gene: TRBD2; CDR3aa: CASSQPGTTSYEQYF; CDR3nt: TGTGCCAGCTCACAACCCGGGACTACATCCTACGAGCAGTACTTC
j_gene: TRBJ2-7; v_gene: TRBV28; abundance: .; d_gene: TRBD1; CDR3aa: CASRLLGTGSYEQYF; CDR3nt: TGTGCCAGTCGACTTTTAGGGACAGGTTCATACGAGCAGTACTTC
j_gene: TRBJ1-2; v_gene: TRBV5-4; abundance: .; d_gene: .; CDR3aa: CASSVAGTFNYGYTF; CDR3nt: TGTGCCAGCAGCGTCGCCGGGACCTTTAACTATGGCTACACCTTC
j_gene: TRBJ1-2; v_gene: TRBV28; abundance: .; d_gene: TRBD1; CDR3aa: CASSPSLGTADGGYGYTF; CDR3nt: TGTGCCAGCAGTCCGTCCTTGGGGACAGCTGACGGAGGATATGGCTACACCTTC
j_gene: TRBJ1-4; v_gene: TRBV6-5; abundance: .; d_gene: .; CDR3aa: CASSYVWGLNEKLFF; CDR3nt: TGTGCCAGCAGTTACGTCTGGGGGCTTAATGAAAAACTGTTTTTT
j_gene: TRBJ2-7; v_gene: TRBV7-9; abundance: .; d_gene: TRBD1; CDR3aa: CASSLQGAAYEQYF; CDR3nt: TGTGCCAGCAGCTTACAGGGGGCAGCGTACGAGCAGTACTTC
j_gene: TRBJ2-7; v_gene: TRBV20-1; abundance: many; d_gene: .; CDR3aa: CSALGAREQYF; CDR3nt: TGCAGTGCCCTAGGGGCCCGCGAGCAGTACTTC